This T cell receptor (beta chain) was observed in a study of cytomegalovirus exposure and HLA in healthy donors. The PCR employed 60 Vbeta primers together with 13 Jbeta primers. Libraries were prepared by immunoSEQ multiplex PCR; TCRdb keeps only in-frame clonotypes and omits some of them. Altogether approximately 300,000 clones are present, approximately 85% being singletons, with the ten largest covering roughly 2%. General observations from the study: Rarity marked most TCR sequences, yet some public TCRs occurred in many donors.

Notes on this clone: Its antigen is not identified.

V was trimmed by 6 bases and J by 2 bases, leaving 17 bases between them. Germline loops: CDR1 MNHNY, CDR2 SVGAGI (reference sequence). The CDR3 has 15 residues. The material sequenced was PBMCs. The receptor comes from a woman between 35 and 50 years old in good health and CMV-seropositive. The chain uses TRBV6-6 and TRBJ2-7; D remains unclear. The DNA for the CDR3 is TGTGCCAGCAGCCTTACGGAGCCCGGCCCCTACGAGCAGTACTTC. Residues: CASSLTEPGPYEQYF.